This T cell receptor beta chain originates from a study of blood T cell repertoires in COVID-19 (TCRdb year 2020). Notes on the research overall: Samples covering the acute and convalescent phases of COVID-19 were provided by collaborators in the United States, Italy and Spain. The material from the prospective study consisted of cDNA or gDNA derived from T cells, B-cell-depleted T cells, or PBMCs. Deeply sampled blood TCRbeta repertoires from subjects exposed to, actively infected with, or recovered from COVID-19 were included in the dataset. A freely available public database, intended as a resource for researchers studying the immune response to SARS-CoV-2, is where the repertoires were released. Samples came from the ongoing ImmuneRACE study (first 160 participants) plus 1,254 subjects from 6 global collaborators. Nearly every sample came with metadata listing a de-identified subject ID, COVID-19 status, age in years and sex. HLA class I and class II types, where available, came from metadata supplied by the sample provider rather than from assay-based typing. What the research found in general, with its limitations: Clinical and demographic metadata were provided uncurated, with the amount varying by source and participant.

Trimming leaves V shorter by 2 bases and J shorter by 8 bases, with the junction holding 12 bases beyond the gene matches. The cysteine opens and the phenylalanine closes a CDR3 of 16 amino acids. CDR3 DNA is the only sequence kept; it has 48 bases, read in frame from the first base. CDR1 and CDR2, looked up from the germline V gene, are MNHEY and SVGAGI. A word on this clone: Its antigen remains unidentified. No base quality information exists; no much larger clone differs at one position.

Samples from volunteer blood donors who had recovered from COVID-19 were contributed by a second Seattle source. Whole blood was collected in K2EDTA tubes by collaborating institutions according to the institutions' own protocols. Collaborator samples were shipped for TCRbeta analysis as frozen whole blood, isolated PBMCs, or DNA extracted from either sample type. TCRbeta CDR3 regions were amplified from genomic DNA by means of the immunoSEQ Assay, a bias-controlled multiplex PCR. The original pipeline was this. The number of nucleated cells in each sample was estimated from the amplification of reference gene primers within the assay. Sequence reads were collapsed and filtered to measure the absolute abundance of every unique TCRbeta CDR3 rearrangement. Productive Simpson clonality was computed per sample as the square root of Simpson's diversity index over productive rearrangements. Drawn from immuneACCESS, this table holds only the in-frame rearrangements with V and J called that TCRdb kept. Clones are partly lost; checked studies trace under half to an unresolved V gene and leave the rest unexplained. V and J calls plus clone size are reproduced from that table; the DNA served to infer D and trimming. The sample table records about 220,000 clones; 84% of these occur just once. Clones ranked in the top ten supply around 2.7% of the sample.

The chain is assembled from TRBV6-5 and TRBJ1-3; 7 bases in between match TRBD1. Material for sequencing was peripheral blood. The source is a woman under 40 who had recovered from COVID-19. The CDR3 protein sequence reads: CASSYGRGRKRDTIYF. The nucleotides read TGTGCCAGCAGTTACGGTAGGGGGCGAAAGCGTGACACCATATATTTT.